One and the same sample provided the 26 T cell receptor beta chains below, sequenced in a study of identical twins. Each CDR3 protein is one row after TCRdb ran MiXCR on the 5' RACE reads. The repertoire holds 450,000 or so distinct CDR3 sequences, with 14% as singletons. The sample was also reused in another study, on yellow fever vaccine responses in identical twins.

The sample was CD4+ T cells sorted from blood. These receptors were taken from a young woman in good health.

The chain recombines TRBV6-2 or TRBV6-3 with TRBJ1-5; tentative D call: TRBD1 (6 bases). Trimming pared 6 bases from V and 8 bases from J, leaving 11 bases between. Germline CDR1 reads MNHEY; CDR2 reads SVGEGT. The CDR3 has 12 residues. The CDR3 DNA reads TGTGCCAGCAGCAGGGGTTTTGAGCCCCAGCATTTT. The encoded protein is CASSRGFEPQHF.

This clonotype was observed many times. The chain couples TRBV27 to TRBJ1-2; 9 bases align to TRBD1. Losses at the gene ends were 6 bases for V and 4 bases for J; bases not matched to a gene: 3. CDR1 is MNHEY and CDR2 is SMNVEV in the germline V gene (reference sequence). The CDR3 has 13 residues. For the CDR3, the DNA is TGTGCCAGCAGACCGGGACAGGGCTATGGCTACACCTTC. Protein: CASRPGQGYGYTF.

V usage is TRBV18 and J usage is TRBJ2-7, with D possibly TRBD1 on 6 matching bases. The CDR3 consists of 15 residues. Between the trimmed V and J ends, which lost 4 bases and 0 bases, there was a span of 13 bases. Germline V gives CDR1 KGHSH, CDR2 LQKENI. The CDR3 loop reads CASSHRDTRSYEQYF. The CDR3 nucleotides read TGTGCCAGCTCACACCGGGACACCCGCTCCTACGAGCAGTACTTC.

V usage is TRBV20-1 and J usage is TRBJ2-2; 10 positions agree with TRBD1. Trimming at V came to 1 base and at J to 10 bases, leaving 6 bases not matched to a gene. CDR1 DFQATT and CDR2 SNEGSKA come from the germline V gene (reference sequence). The CDR3 runs 14 residues. CDR3 in DNA: TGCAGTGCTAGAGGAGGGGACAGGGGACCGGAGCTGTTTTTT. Its protein is CSARGGDRGPELFF.

Concerning this clonotype: Mismatch with germline at one junction end may stem from a read error. The CDR3 bases are TGTGCCAGCAGGGACAGGGACTTC. Translation: CASRDRDF. The J gene is TRBJ2-1, the V gene TRBV2; TRBD1 aligns across 8 bases. The CDR3 runs 8 residues. CDR1 and CDR2 (germline): SNHLY, FYNNEI.

This clonotype was observed a few times. The chain recombines TRBV28 with TRBJ1-2; maybe TRBD1 (5 bases). Germline CDR1 reads MDHEN; CDR2 reads SYDVKM. The CDR3 contains 10 residues. V lost 9 bases, J lost 9 bases, and 11 bases lay in between. CDR3 DNA sequence: TGTGCCAGTTCAGGGTTCAGCTACACCTTC. Its protein product is CASSGFSYTF.

This chain uses TRBV6-2 or TRBV6-3 with TRBJ1-1; D may be TRBD1 (6 bases). The V and J ends lost 2 bases and 3 bases respectively, with 13 bases between them. Germline V CDR1 and CDR2: MNHEY, SVGEGT. This CDR3 region has 15 residues. The CDR3 bases are TGTGCCAGCAGTTACCGGGGGGCGGACCACACTGAAGCTTTCTTT. Amino acids: CASSYRGADHTEAFF.

This clonotype was found a few times. The chain recombines TRBV7-9 with TRBJ2-5, with D perhaps assigned TRBD1 or TRBD2 (5 bases each). The CDR3 is 14 amino acids. Germline V CDR1 and CDR2: SEHNR, FQNEAQ (reference sequence). Between the trimmed V and J ends, which lost 3 bases and 4 bases, there was a span of 12 bases. CDR3 residues: CASSFSSGTETQYF. In DNA, the CDR3 is TGTGCCAGCAGCTTCTCTTCGGGGACAGAGACCCAGTACTTC.

This clonotype was recorded a few times. The rearrangement links TRBV20-1 to TRBJ1-4; tentatively, D is TRBD1 (5 bases). The CDR3 extends over 14 amino acids. V shed 2 bases and J shed 6 bases, with 13 bases lying between them. Per the germline V gene, CDR1 is DFQATT and CDR2 is SNEGSKA (reference sequence). The CDR3 nucleotides are TGCAGTGCTAGACGGGACGATATCTATGAAAAACTGTTTTTT. It is translated as CSARRDDIYEKLFF.

This chain connects TRBV15 to TRBJ2-4; D may be TRBD1 or TRBD2 (6 bases each). Trimming shortened V by 1 base and J by 1 base, and 11 bases separated the two germline ends. The CDR3 has 16 residues. Per germline, CDR1 LNHNV and CDR2 YYDKDF (reference sequence). The CDR3 DNA is TGTGCCACCAGCAGAGCCCAGGGGAGGGCCAAAAACATTCAGTACTTC. Translation gives CATSRAQGRAKNIQYF.

A few counts support this clonotype. The rearrangement joins TRBV11-2 to TRBJ2-1, with D hard to call. Trimming stripped 7 bases from V and 8 bases from J, with 18 bases between. The germline V gene encodes CDR1 SGHAT and CDR2 FQNNGV. The CDR3 is 14 amino acids. The CDR3 sequence is CASTLWEVGYEQFF. CDR3 coding DNA: TGTGCCAGCACCCTATGGGAAGTGGGGTATGAGCAGTTCTTC.

A few counts support this clonotype. CDR3 in amino acids: CASSYRRTGDHEQYF. The CDR3 DNA reads TGTGCCAGCAGTTACCGGCGGACAGGGGACCACGAGCAGTACTTC. The V gene is TRBV6-5, the J gene TRBJ2-7; TRBD1 matches at 9 bases. Trimming removed 2 bases from V and 5 bases from J; junction bases left unmatched: 7. This CDR3 region has 15 residues. Germline values: CDR1 MNHEY, CDR2 SVGAGI.

The chain employs TRBV21-1 and TRBJ1-5; no check of the table's D call, TRBD1, against the DNA was made. TRBV21-1 represents a pseudogene. There are 13 residues in the CDR3. Here the CDR3 reads CASIQQGDQPQHF. In DNA form, the CDR3 reads TGTGCCAGCATCCAGCAGGGGGATCAGCCCCAGCATTTT.

The chain employs TRBV27 and TRBJ2-3; D call uncertain. This CDR3 is built from 14 residues. Germline V gives CDR1 MNHEY, CDR2 SMNVEV (reference sequence). V shed 1 base and J shed 2 bases, with 7 bases lying between them. CDR3 bases: TGTGCCAGCAGTTTATTCCAGTCCACAGATACGCAGTATTTT. Protein: CASSLFQSTDTQYF.

The chain is built from TRBV28 and TRBJ1-1; maybe TRBD1 (5 bases). CDR1 is MDHEN and CDR2 is SYDVKM in the germline V gene. Between the trimmed V and J ends, which lost 2 bases and 10 bases, there was a span of 14 bases. The CDR3 covers 13 residues. CDR3: CASSLGQGKRAFF. The DNA for the CDR3 is TGTGCCAGCAGTTTAGGTCAGGGAAAACGAGCTTTCTTT.

This clonotype was seen more than once but under ten times. The chain combines TRBV21-1 with TRBJ2-3; TRBD2, as called in the table, went unchecked against the DNA. TRBV21-1 is described as a pseudogene. The CDR3 runs 16 residues. The CDR3, as DNA: TGTGCCAGCAGCAAAGGGACTAGCGGGATCACAGATACGCAGTATTTT. Amino acids: CASSKGTSGITDTQYF.

This clonotype was detected a few times. V is TRBV10-2 and J is TRBJ2-5; D may correspond to TRBD1 or TRBD2 (5 bases each). Germline CDR1 reads WSHSY; CDR2 reads SAAADI. With 2 bases removed from V and 5 bases from J, the gap between germline ends came to 12 bases. This CDR3 contains 14 residues. The CDR3 loop reads CASSEEWGFETQYF. In nucleotides, the CDR3 is TGCGCCAGCAGTGAGGAATGGGGGTTTGAGACCCAGTACTTC.

This clonotype turned up a few times. The J gene is TRBJ2-7, the V gene TRBV3-1; possible D gene TRBD1, 6 bases. The length of the CDR3 is 13 residues. Germline V gives CDR1 LGHDT, CDR2 YNNKEL (reference sequence). V dropped 4 bases and J dropped 4 bases, with 11 bases sitting between them. The CDR3 DNA is TGTGCCAGCAGCCCTAGGACAGTGTACGAGCAGTACTTC. Its translation: CASSPRTVYEQYF.

This clonotype was recorded a few times. This chain links TRBV7-8 with TRBJ2-5; 10 nucleotides agree with TRBD1. J was trimmed by 3 bases and V by 5 bases; bases with no gene match: 3. This CDR3 is 14 amino acids long. Germline-derived CDR1 and CDR2 are SGHVS and FQNEAQ. The CDR3 coding sequence is TGTGCCAGCAGCCGGACAGGGGGAAAAGAGACCCAGTACTTC. Its protein is CASSRTGGKETQYF.

This clonotype came up a few times. V usage is TRBV18 and J usage is TRBJ1-6; possibly TRBD1 for D (5 bases). From germline, CDR1 is KGHSH and CDR2 LQKENI. Trimming shortened V by 2 bases and J by 9 bases, and 8 bases separated the two germline ends. The CDR3 spans 13 residues. The DNA of the CDR3 is TGTGCCAGCTCACCATCAGGGACTTCACCCCTCCACTTT. Its translation: CASSPSGTSPLHF.

This clonotype was observed at least ten times. The chain uses TRBV7-9 and TRBJ2-7; D may be TRBD1 (5 bases). The CDR3 runs to 13 residues. CDR1 and CDR2 (germline): SEHNR, FQNEAQ (reference sequence). V lost 3 bases, J lost 3 bases, and 9 bases lay in between. Written as DNA, the CDR3 is TGTGCCAGCAGCTTGACGGACATCTACGAGCAGTACTTC. It yields the protein CASSLTDIYEQYF.

This chain uses TRBV20-1 with TRBJ1-2; the D gene is possibly TRBD1 (5 bases). Germline V CDR1 and CDR2: DFQATT, SNEGSKA (reference sequence). V lost 4 bases to trimming and J lost 8 bases, with 20 bases between them. There are 14 residues in the CDR3. CDR3 bases: TGCAGTGCTATCAAGGACACCTCGTCGGGAGGCTACACCTTC. Its translation: CSAIKDTSSGGYTF.

J is TRBJ2-5 and V is TRBV28; D might be TRBD2 (5 bases). CDR3 length: 13 residues. With 6 bases removed from V and 3 bases from J, the gap between germline ends came to 11 bases. Germline V gene data show CDR1 as MDHEN and CDR2 as SYDVKM. CDR3 loop: CASSTRWKETQYF. For the CDR3, the DNA is TGTGCCAGCAGCACTAGGTGGAAAGAGACCCAGTACTTC.

This clonotype turned up a few times. This chain links TRBV3-1 with TRBJ2-7; 8 nucleotides match TRBD2. Trimming took 4 bases from V and 9 from J; bases not matched to a gene: 11. CDR3 length equals 14 residues. Germline-derived CDR1 and CDR2 are LGHDT and YNNKEL (reference sequence). The CDR3 DNA reads TGTGCCAGCAGCCCCTATCGGGAGGGAGTGAGGCAGTACTTC. Its protein is CASSPYREGVRQYF.

This clonotype was detected ten times or more. J is TRBJ1-3 and V is TRBV3-1; D is ambiguous. The CDR3 is 15 amino acids. CDR1 is LGHDT and CDR2 is YNNKEL in the germline V gene (reference sequence). Trimming pared 3 bases from V and 0 bases from J, leaving 9 bases between. The CDR3 DNA follows: TGTGCCAGCAGCCAGACCGGGAGCTCTGGAAACACCATATATTTT. This encodes CASSQTGSSGNTIYF.

The rearrangement joins TRBV5-1 to TRBJ2-5; 13 bases align to TRBD2. This CDR3 spans 16 amino acids. V shed 5 bases, J shed 3 bases, and the junction held 7 bases outside the gene matches. Germline CDR1 and CDR2: SGHRS and YFSETQ. CDR3 region: CASSHGTSGVKETQYF. CDR3 nucleotide sequence: TGCGCCAGCAGTCACGGGACTAGCGGGGTAAAAGAGACCCAGTACTTC.